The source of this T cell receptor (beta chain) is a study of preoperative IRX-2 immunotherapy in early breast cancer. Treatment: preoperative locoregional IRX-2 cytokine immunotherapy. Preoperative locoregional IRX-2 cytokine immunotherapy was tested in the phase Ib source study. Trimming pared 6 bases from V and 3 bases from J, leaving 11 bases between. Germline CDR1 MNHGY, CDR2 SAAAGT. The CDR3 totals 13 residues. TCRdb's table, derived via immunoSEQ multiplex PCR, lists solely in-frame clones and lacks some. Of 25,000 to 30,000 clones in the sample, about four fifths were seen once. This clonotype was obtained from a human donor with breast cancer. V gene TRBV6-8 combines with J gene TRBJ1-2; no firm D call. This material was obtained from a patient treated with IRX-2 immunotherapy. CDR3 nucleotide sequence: TGTGCCAGCAGGGAATCCGGGGACTATGGCTACACCTTC. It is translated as CASRESGDYGYTF.